This is a list of T cell receptor beta chains from one sample in a study of T cells in localized non-small cell lung cancer. Clones were read by immunoSEQ multiplex PCR, and TCRdb kept only the in-frame ones, dropping some. Of fewer than 15,000 clones in the sample, around four fifths were seen once. Sequences were derived from peripheral blood, sampled before any cancer treatment. The receptors were gathered from a male donor aged 60 or older with stage I squamous cell lung carcinoma. CDR3s leave out the opening cysteine and the closing phenylalanine or tryptophan. The D gene is left open where the match is weak.

CDR3 length: 13
V gene: TRBV27
D gene: TRBD1
J gene: TRBJ2-3
CDR3 protein: ASSLMGQVSNTQY

CDR3 length: 13
V gene: TRBV28
D gene: TRBD1
J gene: TRBJ2-7
CDR3 protein: ASSLTIGQGNEQY

CDR3 length: 12
V gene: TRBV5-4
D gene: -
J gene: TRBJ1-1
CDR3 protein: ASSLVRGSTEAF

CDR3 length: 15
V gene: TRBV19
D gene: -
J gene: TRBJ1-1
CDR3 protein: ASSIWGRGRGDTEAF

CDR3 length: 13
V gene: TRBV10-3
D gene: -
J gene: TRBJ1-5
CDR3 protein: AISESRRSNQPQH

CDR3 length: 11
V gene: TRBV7-9
D gene: -
J gene: TRBJ2-5
CDR3 protein: ASNGGSKATQY

CDR3 length: 12
V gene: TRBV11-3
D gene: TRBD2
J gene: TRBJ2-1
CDR3 protein: ASSSRSGGDEQF

CDR3 length: 14
V gene: TRBV4-1
D gene: -
J gene: TRBJ2-1
CDR3 protein: ASSQPPGTNYNEQF

CDR3 length: 12
V gene: TRBV4-1
D gene: -
J gene: TRBJ2-7
CDR3 protein: ASSHEPSFFEQY

CDR3 length: 13
V gene: TRBV28
D gene: TRBD2
J gene: TRBJ2-7
CDR3 protein: ASRTNSGSSDEQY

CDR3 length: 10
V gene: TRBV5-5
D gene: -
J gene: TRBJ2-7
CDR3 protein: ASSASRYEQY

CDR3 length: 12
V gene: TRBV11-3
D gene: -
J gene: TRBJ2-1
CDR3 protein: ASSPQAEDNEQF

CDR3 length: 9
V gene: TRBV10-2
D gene: -
J gene: TRBJ1-1
CDR3 protein: ASVWDMQAF

CDR3 length: 11
V gene: TRBV29-1
D gene: -
J gene: TRBJ2-7
CDR3 protein: SVEVDPAYEQY

CDR3 length: 11
V gene: TRBV11-2
D gene: TRBD2
J gene: TRBJ2-7
CDR3 protein: ASSFAGEGEQY

CDR3 length: 12
V gene: TRBV7-9
D gene: -
J gene: TRBJ2-1
CDR3 protein: ASSLAVRVNEQF